Listed below are T cell receptor beta chains from one sample, sequenced in a study of CD8 T cells in Susac syndrome. TCRdb reprocessed the immunoSEQ multiplex PCR reads via MiXCR and lists one record per CDR3 protein. The sample includes about 80,000 distinct CDR3 sequences, roughly 91% seen only once; the top ten take around 0.52%. Sequenced input: CD4+ T cells from PBMCs. These receptors all come from a human donor with Susac syndrome. Each CDR3 is given with its conserved first and last residue. A D gene is named only where the DNA matches it firmly. Clone size appears in some rows only: once, few, many, or a class for an expanded clone.

TRBJ1-1,.,TRBD1,TRBV12-5,TGTGCTAGTGGCCGTTTCCGGGACAGGGTGACTGAAGCTTTCTTT,CASGRFRDRVTEAFF
TRBJ2-3,.,TRBD2,TRBV23-1,TGCGCCAGCAGTCGGGCTGGGACTAGCGGGAGAGTGGATACGCAGTATTTT,CASSRAGTSGRVDTQYF
TRBJ2-1,once,TRBD2,TRBV7-9,TGTGCCAGCGGTAACTACGCGGGGGGGTACAATGAGCAGTTCTTC,CASGNYAGGYNEQFF
TRBJ1-4,few,.,TRBV14,TGTGCCAGCAGCCAAGGATTTGGAGTAACTAATGAAAAACTGTTTTTT,CASSQGFGVTNEKLFF
TRBJ2-5,.,TRBD2,TRBV7-2,TGTGCCAGCAGCTTAGGGCAGGCCGGGGGGGAGACCCAGTACTTC,CASSLGQAGGETQYF
TRBJ1-4,.,.,TRBV16,TGTGCCAGCAGCCAAATGGAGAAGAGCTTGGAAAAACTGTTTTTT,CASSQMEKSLEKLFF
TRBJ1-6,.,TRBD1,TRBV19,TGTGCCAGTAGTACCGGGGACAGTTATAATTCACCCCTCCACTTT,CASSTGDSYNSPLHF
TRBJ2-1,.,TRBD2,TRBV5-1,TGCGCCAGCAGCCCCTCTAGCGGGACCCCCAATGAGCAGTTCTTC,CASSPSSGTPNEQFF
TRBJ1-1,.,.,TRBV4-2,TGTGCCAGCAGCCAAGGGGAGAGGCGCATCTCTGAAGCTTTCTTT,CASSQGERRISEAFF
TRBJ1-2,few,.,TRBV20-1,TGCAGTGCCATACTGGGAAAGGAGGGCTACACCTTC,CSAILGKEGYTF
TRBJ2-1,.,TRBD2,TRBV29-1,TGCAGCGTTGGACTAGCCAACAATGAGCAGTTCTTC,CSVGLANNEQFF
TRBJ2-7,.,TRBD1,TRBV19,TGTGCCACCAAGAACAGGGGGCCGCACGTTCAGTACTTC,CATKNRGPHVQYF
TRBJ2-2,.,TRBD1,TRBV29-1,TGCAGCGTTGGGTCAGGGGGCTTAAACACCGGGGAGCTGTTTTTT,CSVGSGGLNTGELFF
TRBJ1-5,few,TRBD1,TRBV5-6,TGTGCCAGCAGTTATGACAGGGGCAATCAGCCCCAGCATTTT,CASSYDRGNQPQHF
TRBJ2-7,few,.,TRBV7-9,TGTGCCAGCAGCTTTCGAGTCGGGTCAGGCCTCGCCGAGCAGTACTTC,CASSFRVGSGLAEQYF
TRBJ2-7,.,.,TRBV9,TGTGCCAGCAGTAAGGACCTGAATGAGCAGTACTTC,CASSKDLNEQYF
TRBJ2-5,.,.,TRBV20-1,TGCAGTGCTAGGGCCGGGGTGCTTATGGAGACCCAGTACTTC,CSARAGVLMETQYF
TRBJ2-7,.,.,TRBV30,TGTGCCTGGAGTTATCGCTACGAGCAGTACTTC,CAWSYRYEQYF
TRBJ2-4,.,.,TRBV12-3/TRBV12-4,TGTGCCAGCAGTGGTCGGGACATTCAGTACTTC,CASSGRDIQYF
TRBJ1-4,.,.,TRBV20-1,TGCAGTGCTAGAGATTTCTCCCAGGGAACTAATGAAAAACTGTTTTTT,CSARDFSQGTNEKLFF
TRBJ2-1,.,.,TRBV7-2,TGTGCCAGCAGCCGGCCCCGGAATGAGCAGTTCTTC,CASSRPRNEQFF
TRBJ1-2,once,.,TRBV5-6,TGTGCCAGCAGCTTGGCGGGGTACGGCTACACCTTC,CASSLAGYGYTF
TRBJ1-3,.,.,TRBV6-2/TRBV6-3,TGTGCCAGCAGCTCATCGCAGGGAAACACCATATATTTT,CASSSSQGNTIYF
TRBJ2-5,.,.,TRBV6-2/TRBV6-3,TGTGCCAGCCTAAGACAGCCGGACCAAGAGACCCAGTACTTC,CASLRQPDQETQYF
TRBJ2-5,.,.,TRBV6-5,TGTGCCAGCCCCAGAGGGGGGCAGAACCAAGAGACCCAGTACTTC,CASPRGGQNQETQYF
TRBJ2-5,.,TRBD1,TRBV7-9,TGTGCCAGCAGCTCCCCGCTTCGGGACAGGGTACAAGAGACCCAGTACTTC,CASSSPLRDRVQETQYF
TRBJ2-1,.,TRBD2,TRBV27,TGTGCCAGCAGTTTATGGCTAGCGGGGAATCGCAAGCAGTTCTTC,CASSLWLAGNRKQFF
TRBJ2-3,.,TRBD1,TRBV20-1,TGCAGTGCTTCACGACACAGGGGTACAGATACGCAGTATTTT,CSASRHRGTDTQYF
TRBJ2-3,.,.,TRBV7-2,TGTGCCAGCAGCTTGTGGACAGCGGTCACAGATACGCAGTATTTT,CASSLWTAVTDTQYF
TRBJ2-2,.,.,TRBV29-1,TGCAGCGTGGAACGGGTCCAAGGAGCCGGGGAGCTGTTTTTT,CSVERVQGAGELFF
TRBJ2-2,.,.,TRBV6-1,TGTGCCAGCAGCTCCTTACAGTGGGGGAGAGGCACCGGGGAGCTGTTTTTT,CASSSLQWGRGTGELFF
TRBJ2-7,.,.,TRBV6-5,TGTGCCAGCAGTCTGTCAGCGGCGACCTACGAGCAGTACTTC,CASSLSAATYEQYF
TRBJ1-4,.,TRBD1,TRBV18,TGTGCCAGCTCACCATCCGGGACAGGGACCGGTGAAAAACTGTTTTTT,CASSPSGTGTGEKLFF
TRBJ1-3,.,.,TRBV7-8,TGTGCCAGCAGCTTGTTTGGAGGGAACGGAAACACCATATATTTT,CASSLFGGNGNTIYF
TRBJ2-2,.,.,TRBV12-3/TRBV12-4,TGTGCCAGCAGCTCGGACAGGAACACCGGGGAGCTGTTTTTT,CASSSDRNTGELFF
TRBJ1-2,.,.,TRBV25-1,TGTGCCAGCAGTCGGGACGTAAACTATGGCTACACCTTC,CASSRDVNYGYTF
TRBJ1-1,.,.,TRBV9,TGTGCCAGCAGCGTAGTACCCAGGGCGAGCACTGAAGCTTTCTTT,CASSVVPRASTEAFF
TRBJ1-3,.,.,TRBV10-3,TGTGCTGCAGGGGCCTCAGTGAACACCATATATTTT,CAAGASVNTIYF
TRBJ2-3,.,TRBD1,TRBV7-2,TGTGCCAGCAGCTTGAGGACAGGAGGCACAGATACGCAGTATTTT,CASSLRTGGTDTQYF
TRBJ2-1,.,.,TRBV7-2,TGTGCCAGCAGCTTAGGAGCCGGGGTCGCGCGCGGCCAGCAGTTCTTC,CASSLGAGVARGQQFF
TRBJ1-1,.,TRBD1,TRBV18,TGTGCCAGCTCATTCGGGACAGGGGTCACTGAAGCTTTCTTT,CASSFGTGVTEAFF